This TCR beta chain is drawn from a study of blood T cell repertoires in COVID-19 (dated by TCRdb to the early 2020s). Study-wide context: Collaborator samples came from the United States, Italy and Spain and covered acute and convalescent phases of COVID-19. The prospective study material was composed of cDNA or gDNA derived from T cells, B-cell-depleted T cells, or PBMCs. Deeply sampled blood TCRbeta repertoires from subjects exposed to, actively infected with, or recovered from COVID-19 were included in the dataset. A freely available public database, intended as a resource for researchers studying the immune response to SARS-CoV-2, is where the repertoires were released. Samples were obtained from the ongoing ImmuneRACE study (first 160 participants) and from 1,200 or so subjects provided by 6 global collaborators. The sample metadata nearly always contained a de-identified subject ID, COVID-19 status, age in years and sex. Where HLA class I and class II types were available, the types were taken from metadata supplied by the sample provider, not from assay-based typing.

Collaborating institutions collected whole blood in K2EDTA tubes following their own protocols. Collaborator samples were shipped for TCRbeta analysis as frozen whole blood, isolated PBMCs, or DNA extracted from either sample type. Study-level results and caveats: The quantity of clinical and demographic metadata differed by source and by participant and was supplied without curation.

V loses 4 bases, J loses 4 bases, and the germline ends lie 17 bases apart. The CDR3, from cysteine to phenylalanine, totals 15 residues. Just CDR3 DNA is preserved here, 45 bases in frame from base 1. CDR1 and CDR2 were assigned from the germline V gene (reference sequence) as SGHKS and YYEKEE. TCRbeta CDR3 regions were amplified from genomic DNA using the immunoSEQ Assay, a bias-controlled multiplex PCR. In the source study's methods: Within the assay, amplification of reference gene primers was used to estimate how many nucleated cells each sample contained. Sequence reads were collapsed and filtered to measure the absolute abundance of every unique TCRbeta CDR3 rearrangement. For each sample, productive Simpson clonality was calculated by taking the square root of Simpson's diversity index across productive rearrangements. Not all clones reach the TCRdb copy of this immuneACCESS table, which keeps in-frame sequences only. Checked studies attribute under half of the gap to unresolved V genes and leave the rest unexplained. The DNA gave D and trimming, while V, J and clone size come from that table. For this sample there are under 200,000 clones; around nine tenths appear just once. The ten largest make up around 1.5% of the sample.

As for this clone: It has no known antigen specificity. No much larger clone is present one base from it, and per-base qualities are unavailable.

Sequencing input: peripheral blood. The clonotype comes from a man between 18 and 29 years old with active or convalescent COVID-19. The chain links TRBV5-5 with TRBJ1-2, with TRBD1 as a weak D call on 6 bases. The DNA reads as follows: TGTGCCAGCAGCCTCCGAGACAGGTCCGGCTATGGCTACACCTTC. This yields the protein CASSLRDRSGYGYTF.